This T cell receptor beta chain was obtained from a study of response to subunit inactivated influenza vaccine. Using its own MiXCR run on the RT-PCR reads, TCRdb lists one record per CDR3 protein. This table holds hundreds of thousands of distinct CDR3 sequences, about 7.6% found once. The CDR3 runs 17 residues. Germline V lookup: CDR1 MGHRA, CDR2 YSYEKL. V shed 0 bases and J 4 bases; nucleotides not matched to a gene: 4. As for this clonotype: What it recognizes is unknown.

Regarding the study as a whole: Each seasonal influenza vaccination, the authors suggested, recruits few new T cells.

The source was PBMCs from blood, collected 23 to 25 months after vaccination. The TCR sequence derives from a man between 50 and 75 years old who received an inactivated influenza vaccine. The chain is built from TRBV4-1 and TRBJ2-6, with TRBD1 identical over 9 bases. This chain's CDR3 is CASSQEGTGTGANVLTF. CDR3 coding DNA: TGCGCCAGCAGCCAAGAGGGGACAGGGACCGGGGCCAACGTCCTGACTTTC.